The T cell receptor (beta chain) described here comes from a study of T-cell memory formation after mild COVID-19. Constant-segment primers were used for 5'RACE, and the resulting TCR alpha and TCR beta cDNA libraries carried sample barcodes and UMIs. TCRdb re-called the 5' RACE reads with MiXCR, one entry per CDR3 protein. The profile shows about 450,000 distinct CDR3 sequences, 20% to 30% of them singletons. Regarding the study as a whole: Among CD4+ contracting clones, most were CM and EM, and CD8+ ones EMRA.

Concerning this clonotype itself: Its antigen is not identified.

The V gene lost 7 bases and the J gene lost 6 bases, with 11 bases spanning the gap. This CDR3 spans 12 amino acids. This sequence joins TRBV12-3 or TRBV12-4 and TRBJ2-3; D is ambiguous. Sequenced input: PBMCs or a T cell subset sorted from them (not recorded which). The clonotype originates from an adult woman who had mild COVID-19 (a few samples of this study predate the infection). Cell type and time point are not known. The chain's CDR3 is CASTQLWDTQYF. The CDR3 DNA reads TGTGCCAGCACCCAATTATGGGATACGCAGTATTTT.